These 8 T cell receptor beta chains originate from one sample sequenced in a study of cytomegalovirus exposure and HLA in healthy donors. The PCR had 60 Vbeta and 13 Jbeta primers. Here immunoSEQ multiplex PCR was the method, and the copy in TCRdb shows in-frame clones only, minus some. The data show 90,000 to 120,000 clones, with around 73% seen just once and about 8% held by the top ten. The sequenced sample consisted of PBMCs. The receptors shown here come from a man aged 25 to 40 in good health and CMV-seronegative.

The rearrangement links TRBV10-2 to TRBJ2-6; D might be TRBD2 (5 bases). V was shortened by 4 bases and J by 0 bases, with 7 bases between the two germline ends. Germline CDR1 and CDR2: WSHSY and SAAADI. The CDR3 loop spans 15 amino acids. The CDR3 bases are TGCGCCAGCAGTGTGGAGGCCTCTGGGGCCAACGTCCTGACTTTC. Amino acid sequence: CASSVEASGANVLTF.

The chain carries TRBV19 and TRBJ1-1, with a possible D match to TRBD1 (5 bases). The CDR3 extends over 14 amino acids. The germline CDR1 and CDR2 sequences are LNHDA and SQIVND (reference sequence). Trimming cost V 6 bases and J 0 bases, with 11 bases left between them. The CDR3 protein is CASSIRVMNTEAFF. In DNA, the CDR3 is TGTGCCAGTAGCATCAGGGTAATGAACACTGAAGCTTTCTTT.

This clone was seen a handful of times. The J gene is TRBJ1-1, the V gene TRBV6-5; tentative D call: TRBD1 (6 bases). The V end was cut by 7 bases, the J end by 2 bases, with 14 bases between. There are 14 residues in the CDR3. CDR1 is MNHEY and CDR2 is SVGAGI in the germline V gene. The CDR3 protein is CASIRTAPNTEAFF. CDR3 DNA: TGTGCCAGCATTCGGACAGCACCTAACACTGAAGCTTTCTTT.

The chain uses TRBV28 and TRBJ2-7; 10 bases line up with TRBD1. Trimming removed 4 bases from V and 2 bases from J; junction bases left unmatched: 17. The CDR3 length is 19 residues. Germline CDR1 reads MDHEN; CDR2 reads SYDVKM. This CDR3 reads CASSSNLNRDRGNAYEQYF. CDR3 DNA: TGTGCCAGCAGTTCCAACCTTAACCGGGACAGGGGCAACGCCTACGAGCAGTACTTC.

V gene TRBV21-1 combines with J gene TRBJ2-3; the table's D call TRBD1 went unverified against the DNA. TRBV21-1 is given as a pseudogene. This CDR3 has 16 residues. This CDR3 is CASQAGRTGVTDTQYF. The CDR3 DNA reads TGTGCCAGTCAAGCGGGGAGGACAGGGGTCACAGATACGCAGTATTTT.

This sequence joins TRBV10-1 and TRBJ2-5, with 12 positions matching TRBD2. The ends lost 0 bases at V and 4 bases at J; junction bases unmatched: 0. The CDR3 extends over 15 amino acids. CDR1 is WNHNN and CDR2 is SYGVQD in the germline V gene (reference sequence). In DNA, the CDR3 is TGCGCCAGCAGTGAGTCGGGACTAGCGGGAGAGACCCAGTACTTC. It specifies CASSESGLAGETQYF.

The chain employs TRBV9 and TRBJ2-3; TRBD2 aligns across 7 bases. The CDR3 contains 15 residues. Germline-derived CDR1 and CDR2 are SGDLS and YYNGEE. Unmatched junction bases numbered 4, after V lost 1 base and J lost 2 bases. The CDR3 DNA reads as TGTGCCAGCAGCGTAACCCTAGCGGTCACAGATACGCAGTATTTT. Amino acids: CASSVTLAVTDTQYF.

A few counts support this clone. This chain uses TRBV7-2 with TRBJ2-2; 8 bases are a match to TRBD2. In germline, CDR1 is SGHTA, CDR2 FQGNSA. V shed 0 bases and J 4 bases; nucleotides not matched to a gene: 1. The CDR3 has 15 amino acids. The CDR3 is CASSLATSATGELFF. The CDR3 DNA follows: TGTGCCAGCAGCTTAGCGACTAGCGCCACCGGGGAGCTGTTTTTT.